This T cell receptor beta chain appears in the sequencing data of a study of T cell changes during pregnancy in multiple sclerosis. This CDR3 comprises 15 residues. V lost 2 bases and J 6 bases, leaving 11 bases between the germline ends. Per germline, CDR1 MNHEY and CDR2 SVGAGI. This clone is medium-sized by share. Sequenced by immunoSEQ multiplex PCR; TCRdb stores in-frame clones only, minus some. Among 30,000 to 40,000 clones listed, about 92% were seen once. This chain uses TRBV6-5 with TRBJ1-6; D is perhaps TRBD1 (5 bases). The starting material was CD4+ T cells from peripheral blood mononuclear cells, obtained after pregnancy. The source of this sequence is a female donor in good health, enrolled as a control in a pregnancy study. The CDR3 bases are TGTGCCAGCAGTTACCTGACAGCTTCTAATTCACCCCTCCACTTT. Amino acids: CASSYLTASNSPLHF.